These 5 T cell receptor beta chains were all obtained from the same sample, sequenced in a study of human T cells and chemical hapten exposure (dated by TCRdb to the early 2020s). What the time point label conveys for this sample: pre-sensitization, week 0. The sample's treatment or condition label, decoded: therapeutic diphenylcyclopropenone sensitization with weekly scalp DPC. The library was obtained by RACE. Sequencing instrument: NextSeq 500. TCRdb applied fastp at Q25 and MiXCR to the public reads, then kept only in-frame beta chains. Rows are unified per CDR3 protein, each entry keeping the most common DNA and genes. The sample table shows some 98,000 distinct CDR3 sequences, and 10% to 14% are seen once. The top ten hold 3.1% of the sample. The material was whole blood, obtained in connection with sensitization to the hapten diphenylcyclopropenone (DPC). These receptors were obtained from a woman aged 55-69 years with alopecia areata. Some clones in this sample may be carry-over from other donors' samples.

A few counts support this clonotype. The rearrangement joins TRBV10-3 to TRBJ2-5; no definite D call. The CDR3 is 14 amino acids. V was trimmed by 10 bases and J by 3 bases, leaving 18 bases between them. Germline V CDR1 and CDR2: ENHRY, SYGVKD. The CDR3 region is CATLDGVFEETQYF. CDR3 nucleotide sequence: TGTGCCACCTTGGATGGGGTTTTTGAAGAGACCCAGTACTTC.

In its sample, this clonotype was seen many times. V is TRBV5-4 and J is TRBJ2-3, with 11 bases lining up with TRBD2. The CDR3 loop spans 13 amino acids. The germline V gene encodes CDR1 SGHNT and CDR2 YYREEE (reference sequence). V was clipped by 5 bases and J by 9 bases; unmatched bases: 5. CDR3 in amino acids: CASRGGTSGTQYF. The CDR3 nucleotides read TGTGCCAGCAGGGGGGGGACTAGCGGCACGCAGTATTTT.

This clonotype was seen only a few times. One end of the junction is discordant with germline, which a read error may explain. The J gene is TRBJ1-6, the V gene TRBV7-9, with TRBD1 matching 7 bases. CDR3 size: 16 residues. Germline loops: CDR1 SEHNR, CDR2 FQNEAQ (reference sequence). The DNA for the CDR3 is TGTGCCAGCAGACAAGGGACAGCCAACTATAATTCACCCCTCCATTTT. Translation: CASRQGTANYNSPLHF.

The CDR3 loop reads CASRQGIVFDQPQHF. The CDR3 DNA is TGTGCCAGCAGACAGGGGATCGTGTTCGATCAGCCCCAGCATTTT. This rearrangement joins TRBV6-1 to TRBJ1-5, with TRBD1 matching 7 bases. Germline CDR1 reads MNHNS; CDR2 reads SASEGT. The CDR3 totals 15 residues. The V and J ends lost 6 bases and 5 bases, in that order; junction bases with no gene match: 10.

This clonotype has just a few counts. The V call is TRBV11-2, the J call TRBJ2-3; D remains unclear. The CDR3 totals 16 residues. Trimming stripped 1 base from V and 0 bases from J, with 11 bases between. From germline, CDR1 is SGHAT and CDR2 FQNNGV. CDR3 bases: TGTGCCAGCAGCTTAGTCCGGCTGTCTAGCACAGATACGCAGTATTTT. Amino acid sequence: CASSLVRLSSTDTQYF.